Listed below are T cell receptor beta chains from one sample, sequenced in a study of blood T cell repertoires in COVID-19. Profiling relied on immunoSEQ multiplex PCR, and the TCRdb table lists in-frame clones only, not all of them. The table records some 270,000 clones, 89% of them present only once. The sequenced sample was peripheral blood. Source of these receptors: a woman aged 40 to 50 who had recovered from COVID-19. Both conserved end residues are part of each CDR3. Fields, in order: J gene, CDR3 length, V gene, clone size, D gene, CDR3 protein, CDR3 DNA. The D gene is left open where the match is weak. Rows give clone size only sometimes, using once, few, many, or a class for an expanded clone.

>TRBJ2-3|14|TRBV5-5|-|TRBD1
CASRPDRVTDTQYF
TGTGCCAGCAGACCAGACAGGGTCACAGATACGCAGTATTTT
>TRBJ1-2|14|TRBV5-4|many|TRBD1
CASSPRDRGYGYTF
TGTGCCAGCAGCCCCCGGGACAGGGGCTATGGCTACACCTTC
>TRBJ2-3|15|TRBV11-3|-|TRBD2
CASSPIAGKRDTQYF
TGTGCCAGCAGCCCTATAGCGGGAAAAAGGGATACGCAGTATTTT
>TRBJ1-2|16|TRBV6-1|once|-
CASSETRGRGTYGYTF
TGTGCCAGCAGTGAAACTCGAGGGCGGGGAACCTATGGCTACACCTTC
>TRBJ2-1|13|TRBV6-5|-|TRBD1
CASTRTGEYEQFF
TGTGCCAGCACCAGGACAGGGGAATACGAGCAGTTCTTC
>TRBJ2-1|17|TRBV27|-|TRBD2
CASRGLAGGPPDNEQFF
TGTGCCAGCAGGGGACTAGCGGGAGGGCCTCCCGACAATGAGCAGTTCTTC
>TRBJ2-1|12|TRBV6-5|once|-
CASSYPRGEQFF
TGTGCCAGCAGTTACCCACGGGGTGAGCAGTTCTTC
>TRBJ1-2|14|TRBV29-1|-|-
CSVEPAGERRGYTF
TGCAGCGTTGAACCGGCAGGGGAAAGAAGAGGCTACACCTTC
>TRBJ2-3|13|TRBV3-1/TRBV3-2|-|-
CASSQMRGDTQYF
TGTGCCAGCAGCCAAATGAGAGGAGATACGCAGTATTTT
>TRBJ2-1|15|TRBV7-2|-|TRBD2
CASSLGLAGDNEQFF
TGTGCCAGCAGCTTAGGTTTAGCGGGGGACAATGAGCAGTTCTTC
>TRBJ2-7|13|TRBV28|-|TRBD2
CASKGLLSYEQYF
TGTGCCAGCAAGGGACTACTAAGCTACGAGCAGTACTTC